This T cell receptor beta chain emerged from a study of shared clonotypes between healthy human individuals. The study's findings and limits: Memory subsets generally showed lower estimated richness than naive subsets.

Remarks on this clone: Its antigen is not identified.

This CDR3 has 14 amino acids. From germline, CDR1 is KGHSH and CDR2 LQKENI. With 6 bases removed from V and 1 base from J, the gap between germline ends came to 10 bases. TCRdb's table, derived via immunoSEQ multiplex PCR, lists solely in-frame clones and lacks some. The sample comprises some 500,000 clones, about 96% of which are singletons, and 0.05% to 0.08% rests with the top ten. The V and J genes are TRBV18 and TRBJ2-1, with D perhaps TRBD1 (5 bases). Sequenced input: naive CD4+ T cells sorted from blood. As to subset: CD45RA+ positively selected. This clonotype originated in a woman aged 25 to 39 in good health. The CDR3 DNA is TGTGCCAGCTCGGCAGGACATTCCTACAATGAGCAGTTCTTC. Translated: CASSAGHSYNEQFF.